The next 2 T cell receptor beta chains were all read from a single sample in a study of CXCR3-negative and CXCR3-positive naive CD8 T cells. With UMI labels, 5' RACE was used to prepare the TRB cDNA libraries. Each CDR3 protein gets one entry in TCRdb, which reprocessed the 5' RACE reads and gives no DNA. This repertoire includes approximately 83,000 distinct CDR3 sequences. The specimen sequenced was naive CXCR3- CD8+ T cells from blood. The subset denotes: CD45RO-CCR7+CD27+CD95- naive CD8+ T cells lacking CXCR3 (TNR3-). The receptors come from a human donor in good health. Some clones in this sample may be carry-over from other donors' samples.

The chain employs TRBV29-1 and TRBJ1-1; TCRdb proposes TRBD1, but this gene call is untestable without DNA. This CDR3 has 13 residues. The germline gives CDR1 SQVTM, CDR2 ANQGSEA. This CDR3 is CSVEQGGHTGAFF.

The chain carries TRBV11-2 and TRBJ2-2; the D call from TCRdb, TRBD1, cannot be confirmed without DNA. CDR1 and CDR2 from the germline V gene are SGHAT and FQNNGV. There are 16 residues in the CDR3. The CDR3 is CASSLGFRGNTGELFF.